This T cell receptor (beta chain) is from a study of CXCR3-negative and CXCR3-positive naive CD8 T cells. Via 5' RACE with UMI labels, TRB cDNA libraries were prepared. TCRdb reprocessed the 5' RACE reads and stores each CDR3 protein as one record, lacking DNA. This table holds about 43,000 distinct CDR3 sequences. Study-level points and caveats: Once cells were cryopreserved, CXCR3 expression went down partly, and most assays used fresh PBMCs. Memory CD8+ cells showed much lower diversity, while both naive subsets were comparably high.

Germline values: CDR1 SGHTA, CDR2 FQGNSA. The CDR3 length is 14 residues. About this clonotype: Its antigen is currently unknown.

This TCR was sampled from a human donor in good health. Some clones in this sample may be carry-over from other donors' samples. This chain joins TRBV7-2 and TRBJ2-7; TCRdb lists TRBD1, though no DNA is available to test this call. Input material: memory CD8+ T cells from blood. CDR3 amino acids: CASSLGQGAYEQYF. Complete variable domain (other parts from reference TRBV7-2 and TRBJ2-7): GAGVSQSPSNKVTEKGKDVELRCDPISGHTALYWYRQSLGQGLEFLIYFQGNSAPDKSGLPSDRFSAERTGGSVSTLTIQRTQQEDSAVYLCASSLGQGAYEQYFGPGTRLTVT.